This T cell receptor (beta chain) came from a study of CD8 T cells in Susac syndrome. This CDR3 has 13 residues. V was cut by 7 bases and J by 1 base, with 9 bases left in between. The germline gives CDR1 KGHDR, CDR2 SFDVKD. An amount of RNA that ranged from 0.5 to 1 ug was reverse transcribed with random hexamers. A single record per CDR3 protein comes from TCRdb applying MiXCR to the immunoSEQ multiplex PCR reads. The repertoire has some 110,000 distinct CDR3 sequences, 85% to 95% of them found once; the top ten carry roughly 0.33%. Sample: CD8+ T cells from PBMCs. V and J are TRBV24-1 and TRBJ1-1, with D perhaps TRBD1 (6 bases). This TCR was sampled from a human donor with multiple sclerosis. The CDR3 reads CATRSTGNTEAFF. The CDR3 DNA sequence: TGTGCCACCAGGTCGACAGGGAACACTGAAGCTTTCTTT.